This T cell receptor beta chain comes out of a study of blood T cells in healthy people across ages. Note on this clonotype: What it recognizes is unknown.

The authors ran a second PCR of roughly 6 to 12 cycles using a sample-barcoded 5' primer and a J-beta primer mix. Unique molecular identifiers of 12 random nucleotides labeled each cDNA. The study obtained at least 3 million CDR3-containing paired-end reads from every sample. TCRdb re-called the 5' RACE reads with MiXCR, one entry per CDR3 protein. Among 650,000 to 1,000,000 distinct CDR3 sequences listed, about half were seen once. Researchers isolated at least 6.5 million PBMCs per sample. Study-wide results and caveats: More naive CD4+ cells and higher diversity were found in long-lived than in aged donors.

Looked up from germline, CDR1 is ENHRY and CDR2 is SYGVKD. This CDR3 has 16 amino acids. V lost 4 bases and J lost 3, with 17 bases in between. V usage is TRBV10-3 and J usage is TRBJ2-3; D may be TRBD2 (6 bases). The TCR originated in a man older than 75 in good health. Sequenced sample: blood. CDR3 DNA: TGTGCCATCAGTGCCCGACGGGAGAGCCTTACAGATACGCAGTATTTT. Translated, it gives CAISARRESLTDTQYF.